The next 25 T cell receptor beta chains were all read from a single sample in a study of cytomegalovirus exposure and HLA in healthy donors. 60 Vbeta and 13 Jbeta primers were used in PCR. Generated by immunoSEQ multiplex PCR, the TCRdb table keeps only in-frame clones and is missing some. The sample lists 120,000 to 150,000 clones, approximately 70% seen once, with 1.3% in the top ten. Sequenced material: PBMCs. Every receptor here comes from a woman in her thirties or forties in good health and CMV-seronegative.

The chain uses TRBV5-1 and TRBJ2-7, with D tentatively TRBD1 (6 bases). V was clipped by 0 bases and J by 7 bases, with 14 bases between them. Germline V CDR1 and CDR2: SGHRS, YFSETQ. This CDR3 has 14 amino acids. The CDR3 coding sequence is TGCGCCAGCAGCTTGGACGGGACACCCAGAGAGCAGTACTTC. This sequence encodes CASSLDGTPREQYF.

This clone turned up a few times. The chain carries TRBV19 and TRBJ1-6, with a possible D match to TRBD1 (5 bases). The CDR3 spans 15 residues. CDR1 LNHDA and CDR2 SQIVND come from the germline V gene (reference sequence). Trimming took off 3 bases at V and 5 bases at J, with 11 bases between the two ends. The CDR3, as DNA: TGTGCCAGTAGTATGGAGGGGTGGGATAATTCACCCCTCCACTTT. Encoded protein: CASSMEGWDNSPLHF.

The CDR3 DNA follows: TGTGCCAGCAGTGAAGTGCGGGGGAACACAGATACGCAGTATTTT. As protein: CASSEVRGNTDTQYF. This chain joins TRBV6-1 and TRBJ2-3; 7 bases are a match to TRBD2. Germline V CDR1 and CDR2: MNHNS, SASEGT. V lost 1 base to trimming and J lost 2 bases; unmatched junction nucleotides: 3. The CDR3 runs to 15 residues.

The chain uses TRBV6-1 and TRBJ1-5, with no clear D. Germline CDR1 MNHNS, CDR2 SASEGT. The CDR3 is 15 residues long. V was trimmed by 1 base and J by 1 base, leaving 8 bases between them. The CDR3 region is CASSEGTVSNQPQHF. CDR3 coding DNA: TGTGCCAGCAGTGAAGGTACGGTGAGCAATCAGCCCCAGCATTTT.

The chain has TRBV9 and TRBJ2-5; D might be TRBD1 (6 bases). CDR1 is SGDLS and CDR2 is YYNGEE in the germline V gene. CDR3 length: 14 amino acids. V was shortened by 0 bases and J by 4 bases, with 10 bases between the two germline ends. The chain's CDR3 is CASSVEGVPETQYF. As DNA, the CDR3 is TGTGCCAGCAGCGTAGAGGGGGTACCAGAGACCCAGTACTTC.

Turning to this clone: At one of its ends the junction is not consistent with the germline gene, which may arise from a read error. This rearrangement joins TRBV7-7 to TRBJ2-5; 9 positions match TRBD1. The V gene's germline CDR1 is SSHAT and CDR2 FNYEAQ (reference sequence). CDR3 size: 14 residues. The CDR3 is CASSSGTGTETQYF. The DNA for the CDR3 is TGTGCTAGCAGCTCCGGGACAGGGACAGAGACCCAGTACTTC.

The chain uses TRBV5-3 and TRBJ1-6; D is uncertain. TRBV5-3 belongs to the ORF category, with a function that is uncertain. There are 15 residues in the CDR3. Trimming took off 5 bases at V and 9 bases at J, with 18 bases between the two ends. CDR3 nucleotides: TGTGCCAGAAGGTATGACAACTCTACAATTTCACCCCTCCACTTT. The encoded protein is CARRYDNSTISPLHF.

The chain couples TRBV28 to TRBJ1-3; D unresolved. Trimming took 4 bases from V and 0 from J, leaving 10 bases between them. The CDR3 is 15 amino acids. Germline lookup yields CDR1 MDHEN and CDR2 SYDVKM. The CDR3 DNA reads TGTGCCAGCAGTTCAATAGTCATCTCTGGAAACACCATATATTTT. Amino acids: CASSSIVISGNTIYF.

This chain uses TRBV4-1 with TRBJ2-5, with no clear D. Trimming removed 4 bases at V and 0 bases at J, with 9 bases between. Per germline, CDR1 MGHRA and CDR2 YSYEKL. This CDR3 is 14 amino acids long. The CDR3 loop is CASSPQQHQETQYF. CDR3 DNA: TGCGCCAGCAGCCCGCAACAGCACCAAGAGACCCAGTACTTC.

This chain links TRBV19 with TRBJ2-7; 9 nucleotides line up with TRBD1. The CDR3 is 14 amino acids. The germline V gene encodes CDR1 LNHDA and CDR2 SQIVND (reference sequence). After removal of 7 bases from V and 5 bases from J, the junction contained 9 bases not matched to a gene. The CDR3 loop is CASTPGQGGNEQYF. CDR3 in DNA: TGTGCCAGTACCCCGGGACAGGGAGGGAACGAGCAGTACTTC.

The chain is built from TRBV19 and TRBJ1-4; 7 bases match TRBD1. The V gene's germline CDR1 is LNHDA and CDR2 SQIVND (reference sequence). CDR3 length: 15 amino acids. With 6 bases clipped from V and 8 bases from J, the junction kept 12 bases outside the gene matches. The CDR3 nucleotides are TGTGCCAGTAGCAAATCCGGGACAGAGGAGGAAAAACTGTTTTTT. Translation gives CASSKSGTEEEKLFF. Supplemented by reference TRBV19 and TRBJ1-4, the full variable domain reads DGGITQSPKYLFRKEGQNVTLSCEQNLNHDAMYWYRQDPGQGLRLIYYSQIVNDFQKGDIAEGYSVSREKKESFPLTVTSAQKNPTAFYLCASSKSGTEEEKLFFGSGTQLSVL.

This chain uses TRBV11-2 with TRBJ2-5; maybe TRBD1 (6 bases). V was clipped by 5 bases and J by 3 bases, with 13 bases between them. The V gene's germline CDR1 is SGHAT and CDR2 FQNNGV. The CDR3 extends over 14 amino acids. CDR3 coding DNA: TGTGCCAGCAGCCGCAGGGGAAATAAAGAGACCCAGTACTTC. This encodes CASSRRGNKETQYF.

There are a few counts of this clone. The chain employs TRBV2 and TRBJ2-7; 9 positions match TRBD1. Germline CDR1 reads SNHLY; CDR2 reads FYNNEI. The CDR3 totals 13 residues. Unmatched junction bases numbered 2, after V lost 4 bases and J lost 4 bases. The CDR3 sequence is CASSGQGVYEQYF. The CDR3 DNA sequence: TGTGCCAGCAGTGGACAGGGGGTTTACGAGCAGTACTTC.

The chain combines TRBV7-2 with TRBJ2-7, with TRBD1 identical over 8 bases. The CDR3 runs 15 residues. The junction had 12 bases not matched to a gene; V was cut back by 5 bases and J by 6 bases. The germline V gene encodes CDR1 SGHTA and CDR2 FQGNSA. The CDR3 sequence: CASSTGGALPAEQYF. CDR3 DNA: TGTGCCAGCAGCACAGGGGGAGCTCTCCCCGCCGAGCAGTACTTC.

The chain is built from TRBV18 and TRBJ2-1; D gene uncertain. V shed 0 bases and J shed 4 bases, with 7 bases lying between them. The germline gives CDR1 KGHSH, CDR2 LQKENI. The CDR3 sequence is 14 residues long. This CDR3 reads CASSPPELYNEQFF. CDR3 coding DNA: TGTGCCAGCTCACCACCAGAGTTGTACAATGAGCAGTTCTTC.

The rearrangement joins TRBV7-9 to TRBJ2-3, with 8 bases lining up with TRBD1. V shed 5 bases and J 4 bases; nucleotides not matched to a gene: 5. The CDR3 contains 14 residues. Germline CDR1 reads SEHNR; CDR2 reads FQNEAQ (reference sequence). In DNA form, the CDR3 reads TGTGCCAGCAGCCCCGGACAGGGAGCAGATACGCAGTATTTT. Translated, it gives CASSPGQGADTQYF.

This clone was picked up a small number of times. J is TRBJ1-6 and V is TRBV13; 8 nucleotides agree with TRBD1. Germline V gives CDR1 PRHDT, CDR2 FYEKMQ (reference sequence). V shed 5 bases, J shed 0 bases, and the junction held 15 bases outside the gene matches. The CDR3 runs to 20 residues. The CDR3 DNA sequence: TGTGCCAGCAGCGATCGACAGGGGCAAGGGGGAAGCTCCTATAATTCACCCCTCCACTTT. This encodes CASSDRQGQGGSSYNSPLHF.

This chain links TRBV5-1 with TRBJ1-2, with D perhaps TRBD1 (5 bases). V lost 4 bases to trimming and J lost 8 bases, with 18 bases between them. The germline V gene has CDR1 SGHRS and CDR2 YFSETQ. The CDR3 is 14 residues long. The CDR3 loop reads CASSPTADSRGYTF. CDR3 bases: TGCGCCAGCAGCCCGACCGCCGACAGCCGAGGCTACACCTTC.

CDR3 bases: TGCGCCAGCAGCCAAGATGACCATTGCCGGGACAGGGGTTCCTACGAGCAGTACGTC. It specifies CASSQDDHCRDRGSYEQYV. The J gene is TRBJ2-7, the V gene TRBV4-3; TRBD1 aligns across 10 bases. This CDR3 is 19 amino acids long. Per the germline V gene, CDR1 is LGHNA and CDR2 is YSLEER. V was clipped by 0 bases and J by 1 base; unmatched bases: 12.

This chain connects TRBV28 to TRBJ1-4, with 7 bases identical to TRBD1. The trim removed 8 bases at V and 4 bases at J, leaving 10 bases unmatched. This CDR3 has 15 amino acids. In germline, CDR1 is MDHEN, CDR2 SYDVKM. The chain's CDR3 is CASLGQETYNEKLFF. The CDR3, as DNA: TGTGCCAGCCTCGGACAGGAAACGTATAATGAAAAACTGTTTTTT.

The chain links TRBV4-1 to TRBJ2-3; a possible D gene is TRBD2 (5 bases). The length of the CDR3 is 17 residues. Trimming removed 0 bases from V and 3 bases from J, with 16 bases in between. CDR1 and CDR2 (germline): MGHRA, YSYEKL. CDR3 region: CASSQDPVVLVTDTQYF. DNA of the CDR3: TGCGCCAGCAGCCAAGATCCTGTCGTACTAGTTACAGATACGCAGTATTTT.

This clone has more than one count but fewer than ten. The chain employs TRBV18 and TRBJ2-3, with a possible D match to TRBD1 (6 bases). Trimming cost V 3 bases and J 0 bases, with 10 bases left between them. Germline V gives CDR1 KGHSH, CDR2 LQKENI. The CDR3 has 15 residues. CDR3 bases: TGTGCCAGCTCACCGACTCAGGGGAGCACAGATACGCAGTATTTT. It yields the protein CASSPTQGSTDTQYF.

The chain links TRBV6-1 to TRBJ1-1; 7 bases map to TRBD1. The CDR3 is 14 amino acids. J gave up 5 bases and V 6 bases, and 9 bases lay outside the gene matches. Germline V lookup: CDR1 MNHNS, CDR2 SASEGT. The CDR3 reads CASRRRGPFTEAFF. The DNA for the CDR3 is TGTGCCAGCAGACGAAGGGGGCCCTTTACTGAAGCTTTCTTT.

The V call is TRBV4-1, the J call TRBJ1-1, with 7 positions matching TRBD1. The germline V gene has CDR1 MGHRA and CDR2 YSYEKL. The J segment lost 1 base and the V segment lost 6 bases, leaving 11 bases of the junction unmatched. This CDR3 spans 16 amino acids. In DNA form, the CDR3 reads TGCGCCAGCAGTCCAAAACCGGGACAGAGGAACACTGAAGCTTTCTTT. It encodes CASSPKPGQRNTEAFF.

The genes are TRBV4-2 and TRBJ2-2; D unclear. The CDR3 is made up of 15 amino acids. V was cut by 5 bases and J by 0 bases, with 10 bases left in between. Germline V gene lookup returns CDR1 LGHNA and CDR2 YNFKEQ. CDR3 protein: CASSSDKTNTGELFF. The CDR3, as DNA: TGTGCCAGCAGCTCCGACAAGACGAACACCGGGGAGCTGTTTTTT.